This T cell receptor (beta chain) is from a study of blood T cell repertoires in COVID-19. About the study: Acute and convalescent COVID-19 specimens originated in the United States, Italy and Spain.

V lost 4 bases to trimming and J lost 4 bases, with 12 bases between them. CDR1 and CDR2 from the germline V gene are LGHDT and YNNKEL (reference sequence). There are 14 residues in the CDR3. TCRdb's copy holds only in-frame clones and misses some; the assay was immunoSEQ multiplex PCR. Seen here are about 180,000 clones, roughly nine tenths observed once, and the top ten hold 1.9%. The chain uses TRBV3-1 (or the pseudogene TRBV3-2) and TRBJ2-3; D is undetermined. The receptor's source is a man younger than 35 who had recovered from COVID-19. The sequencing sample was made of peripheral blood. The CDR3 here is CASSPRTVPDTQYF. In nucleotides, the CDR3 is TGTGCCAGCAGCCCGCGCACGGTCCCAGATACGCAGTATTTT.